This T cell receptor (beta chain) appears in the sequencing data of a study of OX40 agonist ivuxolimab in advanced cancers. TCRdb keeps only in-frame clones here, not all; method: immunoSEQ multiplex PCR. The sample has tens of thousands of clones, around 86% seen once; the top ten hold approximately 1.1%. The CDR3 runs to 13 residues. Losses at the gene ends were 5 bases for V and 2 bases for J; bases not matched to a gene: 4. The germline CDR1 and CDR2 sequences are SQVTM and ANQGSEA. This clone came up a few times. The chain combines TRBV29-1 with TRBJ1-1; TRBD1 agrees at 8 bases. Sample: CD4+ or CD8+ T cells sorted from blood, taken in a trial of the OX40 agonist ivuxolimab. The TCR originated in an adult with an advanced solid tumor such as melanoma, head and neck, liver or kidney cancer. For the CDR3, the DNA is TGCAGCGTTATGACAGGGGCCAACACTGAAGCTTTCTTT. Protein sequence: CSVMTGANTEAFF.